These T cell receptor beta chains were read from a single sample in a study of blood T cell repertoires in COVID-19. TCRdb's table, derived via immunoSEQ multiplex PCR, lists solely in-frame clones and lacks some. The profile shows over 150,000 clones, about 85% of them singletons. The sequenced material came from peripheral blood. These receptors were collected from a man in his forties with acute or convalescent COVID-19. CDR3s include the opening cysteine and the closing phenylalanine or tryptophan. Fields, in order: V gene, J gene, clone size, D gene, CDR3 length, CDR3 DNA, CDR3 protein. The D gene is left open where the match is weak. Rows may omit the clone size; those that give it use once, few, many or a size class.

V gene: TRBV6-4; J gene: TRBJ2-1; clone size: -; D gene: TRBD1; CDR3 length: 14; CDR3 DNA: TGTGCCAGCAGTGAGGACAGGGTATCTGGTGAGCAGTTCTTC; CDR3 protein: CASSEDRVSGEQFF
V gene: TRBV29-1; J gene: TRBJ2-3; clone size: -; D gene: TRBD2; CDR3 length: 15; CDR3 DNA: TGCAGTTTGGAGGGGACTAGCGGGGGCACAGATACGCAGTATTTT; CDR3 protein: CSLEGTSGGTDTQYF
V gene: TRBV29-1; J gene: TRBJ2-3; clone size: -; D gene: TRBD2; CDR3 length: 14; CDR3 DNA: TGCAGCGCTGCGGGAGGCCCCACGACAGATACGCAGTATTTT; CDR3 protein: CSAAGGPTTDTQYF
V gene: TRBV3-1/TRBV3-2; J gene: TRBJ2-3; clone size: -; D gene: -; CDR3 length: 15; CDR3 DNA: TGTGCCAGCAGCCAGTTTTCGGGGATGCTAGATACGCAGTATTTT; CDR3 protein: CASSQFSGMLDTQYF
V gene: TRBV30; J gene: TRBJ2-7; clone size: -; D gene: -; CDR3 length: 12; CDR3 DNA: TGTGCCTGGAGTCTAGAGGGAGGCAAGCAGTACTTC; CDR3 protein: CAWSLEGGKQYF
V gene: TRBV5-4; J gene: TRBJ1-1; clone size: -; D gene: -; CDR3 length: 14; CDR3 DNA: TGTGCCAGCAGCCGACCTGACACCAGCACTGAAGCTTTCTTT; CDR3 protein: CASSRPDTSTEAFF
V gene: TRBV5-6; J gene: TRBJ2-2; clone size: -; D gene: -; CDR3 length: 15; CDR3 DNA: TGTGCCAGCAGCTTGGCAGGGTTGCAGACCGGGGAGCTGTTTTTT; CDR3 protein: CASSLAGLQTGELFF
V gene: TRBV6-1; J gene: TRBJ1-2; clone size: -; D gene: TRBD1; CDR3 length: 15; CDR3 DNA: TGTGCCAGCAGTGAAGGGACAGGGGGCTTCTATGGCTACACCTTC; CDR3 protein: CASSEGTGGFYGYTF
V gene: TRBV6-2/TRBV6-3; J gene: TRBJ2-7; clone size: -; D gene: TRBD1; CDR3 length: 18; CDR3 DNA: TGTGCCAGCAGTTACGATCCTACCGGGACAGACCCACCCTACGAGCAGTACTTC; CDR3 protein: CASSYDPTGTDPPYEQYF
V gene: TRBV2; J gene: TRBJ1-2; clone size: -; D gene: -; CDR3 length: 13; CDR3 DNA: TGTGCCAGCAGGCTAGTCTCCCTCTATGGCTACACCTTC; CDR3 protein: CASRLVSLYGYTF
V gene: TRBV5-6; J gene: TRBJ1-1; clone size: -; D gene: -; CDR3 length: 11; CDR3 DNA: TGTGCCAGCAGCTTCCGCGCTGAAGCTTTCTTT; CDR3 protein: CASSFRAEAFF
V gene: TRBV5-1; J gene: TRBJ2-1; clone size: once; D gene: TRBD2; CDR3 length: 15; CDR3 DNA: TGCGCCAGCAGCCCGACTAGCGGGGGGTACAATGAGCAGTTCTTC; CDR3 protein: CASSPTSGGYNEQFF
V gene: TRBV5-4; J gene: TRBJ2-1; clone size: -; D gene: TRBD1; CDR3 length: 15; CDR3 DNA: TGTGCCAGCAGCCGCCAGACAGGGAAGGGGAATGAGCAGTTCTTC; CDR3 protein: CASSRQTGKGNEQFF
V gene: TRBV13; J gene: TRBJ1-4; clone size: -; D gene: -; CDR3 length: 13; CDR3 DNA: TGTGCCAGCAGCTTGGGACAAGGGGAAAAACTGTTTTTT; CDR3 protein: CASSLGQGEKLFF
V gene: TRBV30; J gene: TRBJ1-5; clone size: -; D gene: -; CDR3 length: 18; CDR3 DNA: TGTGCCTGGAGCGAACCAAACCGACAATTGGGGGGTAATCAGCCCCAGCATTTT; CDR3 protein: CAWSEPNRQLGGNQPQHF
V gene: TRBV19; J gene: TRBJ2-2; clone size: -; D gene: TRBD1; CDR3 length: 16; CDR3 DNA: TGTGCCAGTAGTAGAACAGGGGGCGCTTATGCCGGGGAGCTGTTTTTT; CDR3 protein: CASSRTGGAYAGELFF
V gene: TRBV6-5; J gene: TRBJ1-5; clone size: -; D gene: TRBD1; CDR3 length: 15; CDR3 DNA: TGTGCCAGCAGTTCCGGGACAGATAGCAATCAGCCCCAGCATTTT; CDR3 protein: CASSSGTDSNQPQHF
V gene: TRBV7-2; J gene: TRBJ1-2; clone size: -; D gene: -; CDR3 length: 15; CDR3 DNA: TGTGCCAGCAGCTTAGCTGTCCCCATTAACTATGGCTACACCTTC; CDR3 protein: CASSLAVPINYGYTF
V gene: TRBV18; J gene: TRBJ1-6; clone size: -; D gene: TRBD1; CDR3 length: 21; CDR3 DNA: TGTGCCAGCTCCCCTTACCGGGACAGCAACCGCCTGGGCTCCTATAATTCACCCCTCCACTTT; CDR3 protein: CASSPYRDSNRLGSYNSPLHF
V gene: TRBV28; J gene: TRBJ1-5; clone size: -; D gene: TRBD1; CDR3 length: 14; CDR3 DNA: TGTGCCAGCAGTTTATCGACAGGGCCCCAGCCCCAGCATTTT; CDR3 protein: CASSLSTGPQPQHF
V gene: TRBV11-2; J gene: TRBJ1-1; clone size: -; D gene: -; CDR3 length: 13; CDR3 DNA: TGTGCCAGCAGCCGCGGGGTTTGGACTGAAGCTTTCTTT; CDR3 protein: CASSRGVWTEAFF
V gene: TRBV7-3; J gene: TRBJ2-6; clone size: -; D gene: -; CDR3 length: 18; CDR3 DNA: TGTGCCAGCAGCTTAACTCCTCTAACAGGGTCTGGGGCCAACGTCCTGACTTTC; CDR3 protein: CASSLTPLTGSGANVLTF
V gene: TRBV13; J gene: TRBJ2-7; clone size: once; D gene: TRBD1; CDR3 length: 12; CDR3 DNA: TGTGCCAGCAGCTTAGGGGACAGGGAAGGAGGATTC; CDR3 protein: CASSLGDREGGF